These 28 T cell receptor beta chains originate from one sample sequenced in a study of T cell responses to AZD1222 COVID-19 vaccine (dated by TCRdb to the early 2020s). The time point label on this specimen signifies: about 28 days (+/-7) after the second vaccine dose. The method behind the library was the immunoSEQ multiplex PCR assay. Sourced from immuneACCESS, this table was stored by TCRdb with only in-frame sequences that have V and J called. A share of the clones is absent; for the studies checked, an unresolved V gene accounts for under half, and the remainder has no known explanation. This sample is represented by some 150,000 clones; roughly 90% of them were singletons. The ten largest account for roughly 3.1% of the sample. The specimen comprised peripheral blood, sampled 28 days after the second AZD1222 dose. The receptors come from an adult who received the AZD1222 COVID-19 vaccine.

The chain uses TRBV18 and TRBJ1-1, with no clear D. V gave up 1 base and J gave up 6 bases, with 9 bases separating them. CDR3 length equals 13 residues. CDR1 and CDR2 from the germline V gene are KGHSH and LQKENI. CDR3 nucleotides: TGTGCCAGCTCACCACAGATTTGGGCTGAAGCTTTCTTT. Translated: CASSPQIWAEAFF.

The chain links TRBV19 to TRBJ2-7, with 9 bases fitting TRBD1. V dropped 5 bases and J dropped 3; count of bases not matched to a gene: 20. There are 19 residues in the CDR3. Germline values: CDR1 LNHDA, CDR2 SQIVND (reference sequence). CDR3: CASSPHPIPGTGPNYEQYF. The CDR3 nucleotides read TGTGCCAGTAGTCCCCATCCCATCCCCGGGACAGGGCCAAACTACGAGCAGTACTTC.

J is TRBJ2-7 and V is TRBV5-6; possibly TRBD2 for D (6 bases). The CDR3 extends over 14 amino acids. CDR1 and CDR2 from the germline V gene are SGHDT and YYEEEE. Trimming removed 4 bases at V and 0 bases at J, with 11 bases between. The CDR3 nucleotides are TGTGCCAGCAGCAACCCCGGGAGCTCCTACGAGCAGTACTTC. This codes for CASSNPGSSYEQYF.

This chain uses TRBV27 with TRBJ2-7; a weak D match, TRBD1 (5 bases). Trimming shortened V by 5 bases and J by 1 base, and 9 bases separated the two germline ends. CDR1 and CDR2 (germline): MNHEY, SMNVEV (reference sequence). The CDR3 has 13 amino acids. CDR3 protein: CASSMTASYEQYF. DNA of the CDR3: TGTGCCAGCAGTATGACAGCTTCCTACGAGCAGTACTTC.

As for this clone: The identical CDR3 is also encoded by other nucleotide sequences in the sample. The chain links TRBV25-1 to TRBJ1-1; 9 bases line up with TRBD1. Trimming cost V 6 bases and J 1 base; bases outside gene matches: 3. Germline V gene sequence: CDR1 MGHDK, CDR2 SYGVNS. This CDR3 is 14 amino acids long. CDR3 region: CASSVGQGNTEAFF. The CDR3 region has the DNA TGTGCCAGCAGCGTGGGACAGGGGAACACTGAAGCTTTCTTT.

The genes are TRBV5-1 and TRBJ2-3; TRBD2 aligns across 7 bases. Germline V gene data show CDR1 as SGHRS and CDR2 as YFSETQ. This CDR3 has 15 residues. Trimming cost V 0 bases and J 4 bases; bases outside gene matches: 5. CDR3 residues: CASSLGLAAADTQYF. The CDR3 DNA follows: TGCGCCAGCAGCTTGGGACTAGCTGCGGCAGATACGCAGTATTTT.

The chain couples TRBV3-1 (or the pseudogene TRBV3-2) to TRBJ2-7; the match to TRBD2 covers 9 bases. V was pared by 4 bases and J by 7 bases, with 5 bases of the junction left unmatched. The CDR3 has 13 residues. Germline V lookup: CDR1 LGHDT, CDR2 YNNKEL (reference sequence). The DNA of the CDR3 is TGTGCCAGCAGCCTTAGCGGGAGCGGAGAGCAGTACTTC. Its protein product is CASSLSGSGEQYF.

The V call is TRBV5-1, the J call TRBJ2-1; D may be TRBD1 (5 bases). This CDR3 has 11 residues. CDR1 and CDR2 (germline): SGHRS, YFSETQ. The V end was cut by 0 bases, the J end by 10 bases, with 5 bases between. For the CDR3, the DNA is TGCGCCAGCAGCTTGGAGGGGGAGCAGTTCTTC. It is translated as CASSLEGEQFF.

V usage is TRBV30 and J usage is TRBJ1-4, with TRBD1 matching over 8 bases. Per the germline V gene, CDR1 is GTSNPN and CDR2 is SVGIG (reference sequence). V trimming: 2 bases; J trimming: 7 bases; junction bases outside the gene matches: 6. The length of the CDR3 is 14 residues. The CDR3 bases are TGTGCCTGGAGTCCCCAGGGGGCCGGTGAAAAACTGTTTTTT. Translated: CAWSPQGAGEKLFF.

V and J are TRBV7-2 and TRBJ1-2, with 8 bases that match TRBD1. Germline V gene sequence: CDR1 SGHTA, CDR2 FQGNSA. The CDR3 is 13 amino acids. Trimming removed 5 bases from V and 7 bases from J; junction bases left unmatched: 6. The DNA for the CDR3 is TGTGCCAGCAGCCAGGACAGGGACTTTGGCTACACCTTC. This encodes CASSQDRDFGYTF.

The chain carries TRBV30 and TRBJ2-2; 8 bases are shared with TRBD2. Germline V gene lookup returns CDR1 GTSNPN and CDR2 SVGIG (reference sequence). The CDR3 covers 14 residues. With 4 bases clipped from V and 7 bases from J, the junction kept 8 bases outside the gene matches. The CDR3 reads CAWIRGLADGELFF. Here the CDR3 DNA reads TGTGCCTGGATCCGCGGACTAGCCGACGGGGAGCTGTTTTTT.

The genes are TRBV5-4 and TRBJ1-2; a weak D match, TRBD1 (6 bases). V lost 1 base to trimming and J lost 2 bases, with 15 bases between them. This CDR3 has 16 residues. CDR1 is SGHNT, CDR2 YYREEE, per germline (reference sequence). The DNA of the CDR3 is TGTGCCAGCAGCTTGTACAGGGAAGGGGGGAACTATGGCTACACCTTC. Protein sequence: CASSLYREGGNYGYTF.

This sequence joins TRBV19 and TRBJ1-5; D remains unclear. V lost 3 bases, J lost 5 bases, and 14 bases lay in between. From germline, CDR1 is LNHDA and CDR2 SQIVND (reference sequence). The CDR3 is 15 amino acids. CDR3 sequence: CASSILRERHQPQHF. DNA of the CDR3: TGTGCCAGTAGTATCCTTCGGGAGAGGCATCAGCCCCAGCATTTT.

The V and J genes are TRBV2 and TRBJ1-2; TRBD1 matches 7 bases. J gave up 1 base and V 6 bases, and 5 bases lay outside the gene matches. This CDR3 is 14 amino acids long. The V gene's germline CDR1 is SNHLY and CDR2 FYNNEI. This CDR3 is CASRLDRDNYGYTF. DNA of the CDR3: TGTGCCAGCAGGTTAGACAGGGATAACTATGGCTACACCTTC. Looking up the rest from reference TRBV2 and TRBJ1-2 gives the full variable domain: EPEVTQTPSHQVTQMGQEVILRCVPISNHLYFYWYRQILGQKVEFLVSFYNNEISEKSEIFDDQFSVERPDGSNFTLKIRSTKLEDSAMYFCASRLDRDNYGYTFGSGTRLTVV.

V usage is TRBV2 and J usage is TRBJ1-2, with a weak D call TRBD1 (6 bases). Germline V gene sequence: CDR1 SNHLY, CDR2 FYNNEI. Trimming removed 6 bases at V and 4 bases at J, with 15 bases between. The CDR3 loop spans 14 amino acids. Here the CDR3 reads CASRGRGIGYGYTF. The CDR3, as DNA: TGTGCCAGCAGAGGCAGGGGAATTGGCTATGGCTACACCTTC.

The rearrangement joins TRBV10-3 to TRBJ2-6; TRBD2 matches at 13 bases. The J segment lost 0 bases and the V segment lost 6 bases, leaving 5 bases of the junction unmatched. The CDR3 is 18 residues long. Germline CDR1 and CDR2: ENHRY and SYGVKD. The CDR3 loop is CAIRGTSGEYSGANVLTF. Here the CDR3 DNA reads TGTGCCATCAGGGGGACTAGCGGGGAGTACTCTGGGGCCAACGTCCTGACTTTC.

The CDR3 region has the DNA TGCGCCAGCAGCTTGACAGGGAAGAACACCGGGGAGCTGTTTTTT. Protein product: CASSLTGKNTGELFF. This chain joins TRBV5-1 and TRBJ2-2; TRBD1 might be the D (6 bases). The CDR3 is 15 residues long. The V gene lost 1 base and the J gene lost 1 base, with 8 bases spanning the gap. Germline CDR1 SGHRS, CDR2 YFSETQ.

The V call is TRBV2, the J call TRBJ1-2; D remains ambiguous. The V end lost 7 bases, the J end lost 6 bases, and 18 bases lay between the germline ends. From germline, CDR1 is SNHLY and CDR2 FYNNEI. The CDR3 runs to 14 residues. CDR3: CASMQAYKTNGYTF. The CDR3 bases are TGTGCCAGCATGCAGGCCTATAAGACAAATGGCTACACCTTC.

This clone was recorded once. The chain uses TRBV30 and TRBJ1-1; 8 nucleotides align to TRBD1. CDR3 length: 12 residues. With 6 bases clipped from V and 5 bases from J, the junction kept 5 bases outside the gene matches. Germline CDR1 GTSNPN, CDR2 SVGIG (reference sequence). The CDR3: CACRGLGTEAFF. DNA of the CDR3: TGTGCCTGCAGGGGGCTGGGAACTGAAGCTTTCTTT.

The chain employs TRBV7-9 and TRBJ2-7; 9 nucleotides line up with TRBD2. Trimming at V came to 5 bases and at J to 3 bases, leaving 14 bases not matched to a gene. CDR3 length: 17 residues. Germline values: CDR1 SEHNR, CDR2 FQNEAQ (reference sequence). CDR3 region: CASSRNLPTSGIYEQYF. In nucleotides, the CDR3 is TGTGCCAGCAGCCGGAATCTGCCGACTAGCGGAATCTACGAGCAGTACTTC.

Note on this clone: The sample has other DNA sequences that encode this CDR3 too. The genes are TRBV10-1 and TRBJ2-7; possibly TRBD2 for D (5 bases). In germline, CDR1 is WNHNN, CDR2 SYGVQD (reference sequence). V lost 5 bases and J lost 4, with 6 bases in between. The length of the CDR3 is 11 residues. The DNA of the CDR3 is TGCGCCAGCAGTAGCGGATACGAGCAGTACTTC. This encodes CASSSGYEQYF.

The chain has TRBV3-1 (or the pseudogene TRBV3-2) and TRBJ1-2; D not certain. With 1 base removed from V and 5 bases from J, the gap between germline ends came to 5 bases. The CDR3 runs to 12 residues. Germline-derived CDR1 and CDR2 are LGHDT and YNNKEL (reference sequence). The CDR3 is CASSQGTYGYTF. The CDR3 coding sequence is TGTGCCAGCAGCCAAGGAACGTATGGCTACACCTTC.

The V gene is TRBV24-1, the J gene TRBJ1-5; the D is unclear. The CDR3 has 14 residues. CDR1 KGHDR and CDR2 SFDVKD come from the germline V gene. V lost 5 bases to trimming and J lost 0 bases, with 7 bases between them. The CDR3 sequence: CATSGHHSNQPQHF. In DNA, the CDR3 is TGTGCCACCAGTGGACATCATAGCAATCAGCCCCAGCATTTT.

The rearrangement joins TRBV28 to TRBJ1-4, with a possible D match to TRBD1 (6 bases). In germline, CDR1 is MDHEN, CDR2 SYDVKM. Trimming cost V 6 bases and J 3 bases, with 17 bases left between them. The CDR3 length is 16 residues. CDR3 amino acids: CASRGWGAGPNEKLFF. The CDR3 DNA reads as TGTGCCAGCAGAGGTTGGGGGGCAGGCCCTAATGAAAAACTGTTTTTT. Using reference TRBV28 and TRBJ1-4 for the parts outside the CDR3, the full variable domain is DVKVTQSSRYLVKRTGEKVFLECVQDMDHENMFWYRQDPGLGLRLIYFSYDVKMKEKGDIPEGYSVSREKKERFSLILESASTNQTSMYLCASRGWGAGPNEKLFFGSGTQLSVL.

The chain recombines TRBV19 with TRBJ1-6; 10 nucleotides align to TRBD1. J gave up 7 bases and V 6 bases, and 18 bases lay outside the gene matches. In germline, CDR1 is LNHDA, CDR2 SQIVND (reference sequence). The CDR3 is made up of 19 amino acids. The CDR3 loop is CASRESAGQGLVRNSPLHF. CDR3 bases: TGTGCCAGTAGGGAATCGGCGGGACAGGGGTTAGTGAGGAATTCACCCCTCCACTTT. The full variable domain, in which reference TRBV19 and TRBJ1-6 provide the parts outside the CDR3, is DGGITQSPKYLFRKEGQNVTLSCEQNLNHDAMYWYRQDPGQGLRLIYYSQIVNDFQKGDIAEGYSVSREKKESFPLTVTSAQKNPTAFYLCASRESAGQGLVRNSPLHFGNGTRLTVT.

The chain joins TRBV12-3 or TRBV12-4 to TRBJ1-1; the D is unclear. The V end lost 5 bases, the J end lost 2 bases, and 9 bases lay between the germline ends. The CDR3 is made up of 13 amino acids. For the CDR3, the DNA is TGTGCCAGCAGTCTCGGCAGTAACACTGAAGCTTTCTTT. Its translation is CASSLGSNTEAFF.

The chain is built from TRBV5-1 and TRBJ1-3; no firm D call. The CDR3 length is 12 residues. V was pared by 3 bases and J by 7 bases, with 8 bases between. Germline values: CDR1 SGHRS, CDR2 YFSETQ. In nucleotides, the CDR3 is TGCGCCAGCAGCTCCGAAACGAACACCATATATTTT. Its protein product is CASSSETNTIYF.

The sample holds a few counts of this clone. The V call is TRBV5-5, the J call TRBJ1-1; D possibly corresponds to TRBD1 (6 bases). Germline CDR1 SGHKS, CDR2 YYEKEE (reference sequence). The CDR3 extends over 16 amino acids. V was shortened by 3 bases and J by 0 bases, with 15 bases between the two germline ends. The CDR3 region has the DNA TGTGCCAGCAGCTCCTACAGGGCCCTTATGAACACTGAAGCTTTCTTT. It is translated as CASSSYRALMNTEAFF. The full variable domain, in which reference TRBV5-5 and TRBJ1-1 provide the parts outside the CDR3, is DAGVTQSPTHLIKTRGQQVTLRCSPISGHKSVSWYQQVLGQGPQFIFQYYEKEERGRGNFPDRFSARQFPNYSSELNVNALLLGDSALYLCASSSYRALMNTEAFFGQGTRLTVV.